The 27 T cell receptor beta chains reported below all come from one sample, sequenced in a study of T cells in tuberculosis. Produced via immunoSEQ multiplex PCR; TCRdb's table is partial and in-frame only. In the table there are about 25,000 clones, approximately 90% of which are singletons. Material: PBMCs. These receptors were taken from a donor aged 10 to 29 with latent tuberculosis or without tuberculosis infection. Some clones in this sample may be carry-over from other donors' samples.

The rearrangement joins TRBV7-6 to TRBJ2-1, with D uncertain. CDR3 length equals 13 residues. V was clipped by 3 bases and J by 3 bases, with 6 bases between them. Per germline, CDR1 SGHVS and CDR2 FNYEAQ. This chain's CDR3 is CASSFNSYNEQFF. DNA of the CDR3: TGTGCCAGCAGCTTCAACAGCTACAATGAGCAGTTCTTC.

The CDR3 reads CASSERRGAHYNEQFF. For the CDR3, the DNA is TGTGCCAGCAGTGAGCGGCGGGGGGCACATTACAATGAGCAGTTCTTC. The chain uses TRBV6-1 and TRBJ2-1; TRBD2 agrees at 8 bases. The junction had 8 bases not matched to a gene; V was cut back by 3 bases and J by 4 bases. CDR1 is MNHNS, CDR2 SASEGT, per germline. This CDR3 has 16 residues.

V and J are TRBV2 and TRBJ1-2, with 8 bases matching TRBD1. CDR3 length: 13 residues. Germline V CDR1 and CDR2: SNHLY, FYNNEI. The V and J ends lost 4 bases and 6 bases, in that order; junction bases with no gene match: 4. CDR3: CASSGQGAHGYTF. The CDR3 DNA sequence: TGTGCCAGCAGTGGGCAGGGGGCGCATGGCTACACCTTC. The whole variable domain, filled in from reference TRBV2 and TRBJ1-2, reads EPEVTQTPSHQVTQMGQEVILRCVPISNHLYFYWYRQILGQKVEFLVSFYNNEISEKSEIFDDQFSVERPDGSNFTLKIRSTKLEDSAMYFCASSGQGAHGYTFGSGTRLTVV.

The V gene is TRBV25-1, the J gene TRBJ1-4, with 7 bases aligning to TRBD1. Trimming cost V 6 bases and J 10 bases; bases outside gene matches: 11. The CDR3 totals 14 residues. Germline assignment: CDR1 MGHDK and CDR2 SYGVNS. The CDR3 is CASSPRQGGGKLFF. CDR3 bases: TGTGCCAGCAGCCCCAGACAGGGAGGTGGAAAACTGTTTTTT. The full variable domain, its missing parts supplied by reference TRBV25-1 and TRBJ1-4, is EADIYQTPRYLVIGTGKKITLECSQTMGHDKMYWYQQDPGMELHLIHYSYGVNSTEKGDLSSESTVSRIRTEHFPLTLESARPSHTSQYLCASSPRQGGGKLFFGSGTQLSVL.

This clone turned up a few times. The chain links TRBV19 to TRBJ1-2, with 7 bases that match TRBD1. V was clipped by 2 bases and J by 0 bases; unmatched bases: 6. Germline CDR1 and CDR2: LNHDA and SQIVND (reference sequence). The CDR3 consists of 16 residues. The CDR3 protein is CASSILGGTANYGYTF. The CDR3, as DNA: TGTGCCAGTAGTATACTAGGAGGGACAGCTAACTATGGCTACACCTTC.

The gene calls are TRBV10-3 and TRBJ2-1; 14 nucleotides agree with TRBD2. Per the germline V gene, CDR1 is ENHRY and CDR2 is SYGVKD. The CDR3 length is 15 residues. V shed 8 bases and J 7 bases; nucleotides not matched to a gene: 7. The CDR3 loop is CAIGTGTSGSNEQFF. CDR3 DNA sequence: TGTGCCATCGGGACCGGGACTAGCGGGAGTAATGAGCAGTTCTTC.

The rearrangement links TRBV9 to TRBJ1-2; D possibly corresponds to TRBD1 (6 bases). V lost 4 bases and J lost 6, with 22 bases in between. Per germline, CDR1 SGDLS and CDR2 YYNGEE. The CDR3 is 16 amino acids. The CDR3 coding sequence is TGTGCCAGCAGCCCGAGGGGAAGACAGGCGGCAGATGGCTACACCTTC. It codes for CASSPRGRQAADGYTF.

This chain uses TRBV27 with TRBJ1-1; 7 bases fit TRBD1. This CDR3 is built from 14 residues. The junction had 3 bases not matched to a gene; V was cut back by 4 bases and J by 1 base. Germline V gene lookup returns CDR1 MNHEY and CDR2 SMNVEV (reference sequence). CDR3 sequence: CASSSGQANTEAFF. For the CDR3, the DNA is TGTGCCAGCAGTTCAGGACAGGCGAACACTGAAGCTTTCTTT.

The V gene is TRBV5-1, the J gene TRBJ2-1; D might be TRBD2 (5 bases). CDR1 SGHRS and CDR2 YFSETQ come from the germline V gene. V was shortened by 7 bases and J by 5 bases, with 22 bases between the two germline ends. This CDR3 spans 16 amino acids. The CDR3 reads CASHRVAGEINNEQFF. For the CDR3, the DNA is TGCGCCAGCCACCGGGTGGCCGGGGAGATTAACAATGAGCAGTTCTTC.

The chain carries TRBV6-5 and TRBJ2-1; 7 positions agree with TRBD2. With V trimmed by 7 bases and J by 2 bases, 5 bases remained unmatched. This CDR3 has 14 amino acids. Germline V gene lookup returns CDR1 MNHEY and CDR2 SVGAGI. The CDR3 region has the DNA TGTGCCAGCACCAAGACTAGCACCTACAATGAGCAGTTCTTC. Its protein is CASTKTSTYNEQFF.

The CDR3 DNA reads TGCGCCAGCAGCGCCAGCGGGGGGGGCACAGATACGCAGTATTTT. It specifies CASSASGGGTDTQYF. The chain couples TRBV4-1 to TRBJ2-3; 10 nucleotides line up with TRBD2. The CDR3 loop spans 15 amino acids. V dropped 5 bases and J dropped 1; count of bases not matched to a gene: 3. From germline, CDR1 is MGHRA and CDR2 YSYEKL.

The V and J genes are TRBV15 and TRBJ2-1; TRBD2 might be the D (6 bases). The germline V and J ends were trimmed by 0 bases and 6 bases, with 9 bases remaining between them. Looked up from germline, CDR1 is LNHNV and CDR2 is YYDKDF (reference sequence). The CDR3 loop spans 14 amino acids. The CDR3 spells CATSRDGGTNEQFF. The DNA of the CDR3 is TGTGCCACCAGCAGAGATGGCGGGACCAATGAGCAGTTCTTC.

V gene TRBV5-4 combines with J gene TRBJ2-2, with TRBD1 as a possible D gene (5 bases). Germline CDR1 SGHNT, CDR2 YYREEE (reference sequence). The CDR3 loop spans 13 amino acids. The ends were cut back, 1 base at V and 6 bases at J, with 7 bases in the middle. Here the CDR3 reads CASSLKGAGELFF. For the CDR3, the DNA is TGTGCCAGCAGCTTGAAAGGGGCCGGGGAGCTGTTTTTT.

The rearrangement links TRBV2 to TRBJ2-6, with D tentatively TRBD2 (5 bases). Germline V CDR1 and CDR2: SNHLY, FYNNEI. Trimming cost V 4 bases and J 1 base, with 11 bases left between them. The CDR3 spans 16 residues. The CDR3 sequence: CASSGRTVSGANVLTF. The CDR3 nucleotides read TGTGCCAGCAGTGGGAGGACTGTTTCTGGGGCCAACGTCCTGACTTTC.

The chain is built from TRBV4-1 and TRBJ1-5; 7 bases agree with TRBD1. V shed 4 bases, J shed 0 bases, and the junction held 9 bases outside the gene matches. The CDR3 contains 17 residues. Germline V gives CDR1 MGHRA, CDR2 YSYEKL. CDR3 amino acids: CASSPGRGLYSNQPQHF. DNA for the CDR3: TGCGCCAGCAGCCCCGGTAGGGGGCTTTATAGCAATCAGCCCCAGCATTTT.

This clone occurred a few times. The chain combines TRBV29-1 with TRBJ2-5; D may be TRBD1 (6 bases). The V end was cut by 3 bases, the J end by 3 bases, with 8 bases between. The CDR3 totals 12 residues. In germline, CDR1 is SQVTM, CDR2 ANQGSEA. The chain's CDR3 is CSVDRGEETQYF. In DNA, the CDR3 is TGCAGCGTTGACAGGGGAGAAGAGACCCAGTACTTC.

This rearrangement joins TRBV18 to TRBJ1-1; D perhaps matches TRBD1 (6 bases). With 2 bases removed from V and 1 base from J, the gap between germline ends came to 14 bases. The germline V gene has CDR1 KGHSH and CDR2 LQKENI. The CDR3 runs to 16 residues. CDR3 amino acids: CASSPWFKGENTEAFF. The CDR3, as DNA: TGTGCCAGCTCACCATGGTTTAAGGGGGAGAACACTGAAGCTTTCTTT.

The rearrangement uses TRBV25-1 and TRBJ2-7; 9 positions agree with TRBD1. This CDR3 contains 17 residues. Trimming cost V 4 bases and J 3 bases; bases outside gene matches: 13. Germline-derived CDR1 and CDR2 are MGHDK and SYGVNS. CDR3 sequence: CASSGLLRQGGIYEQYF. CDR3 DNA sequence: TGTGCCAGCAGTGGCCTTTTAAGACAGGGGGGAATCTACGAGCAGTACTTC.

The rearrangement uses TRBV12-5 and TRBJ2-2; D remains ambiguous. Trimming took off 2 bases at V and 1 base at J, with 14 bases between the two ends. The CDR3 is 17 residues long. Germline CDR1 and CDR2: LGHNT and FRNRAP. The CDR3 loop is CASGLIVNAGNTGELFF. The CDR3 coding sequence is TGTGCTAGTGGTTTGATCGTCAACGCCGGGAACACCGGGGAGCTGTTTTTT.

The chain carries TRBV5-1 and TRBJ1-3; D gene ambiguous. From germline, CDR1 is SGHRS and CDR2 YFSETQ. The CDR3 contains 14 residues. Trimming removed 3 bases at V and 0 bases at J, with 7 bases between. This chain's CDR3 is CASSYLSSGNTIYF. For the CDR3, the DNA is TGCGCCAGCAGCTATCTCAGCTCTGGAAACACCATATATTTT.

This clone was recorded only once. The chain employs TRBV7-6 and TRBJ2-1; 9 positions agree with TRBD1. Germline CDR1 is SGHVS and CDR2 is FNYEAQ. Trimming removed 1 base from V and 5 bases from J; junction bases left unmatched: 0. The CDR3 is 14 amino acids. CDR3 DNA sequence: TGTGCCAGCAGCTTAGGGACAGGGGACAATGAGCAGTTCTTC. Residues: CASSLGTGDNEQFF.

This chain joins TRBV6-5 and TRBJ1-2, with D possibly being TRBD1 (6 bases). V was cut by 5 bases and J by 4 bases, with 8 bases left in between. Germline V gives CDR1 MNHEY, CDR2 SVGAGI. The CDR3 is 12 residues long. CDR3 sequence reads: CASSRTAYGYTF. The CDR3 DNA sequence: TGTGCCAGCAGTCGGACAGCCTATGGCTACACCTTC.

The J gene is TRBJ2-4, the V gene TRBV7-2; D is unresolved. The CDR3 contains 15 residues. Trimming cost V 3 bases and J 8 bases, with 17 bases left between them. CDR1 is SGHTA and CDR2 is FQGNSA in the germline V gene. The CDR3 sequence is CASSFTRSLVDIQYF. CDR3 nucleotide sequence: TGTGCCAGCAGCTTCACCCGGAGTTTAGTAGACATTCAGTACTTC.

This rearrangement joins TRBV4-1 to TRBJ2-7, with a weak D call TRBD2 (5 bases). Germline CDR1 MGHRA, CDR2 YSYEKL. Trimming left V 3 bases short and J 1 base short, with 13 bases between. CDR3 size: 15 residues. CDR3 DNA: TGCGCCAGCAGCCACAAGATATCGGGGTCCTACGAGCAGTACTTC. The encoded protein is CASSHKISGSYEQYF.

In regard to this clone: At one end the junction does not follow the germline gene, possibly because of a read error. The rearrangement joins TRBV2 to TRBJ2-5; D perhaps matches TRBD2 (5 bases). Germline V gene sequence: CDR1 SNHLY, CDR2 FYNNEI. The CDR3 totals 11 residues. The CDR3 reads CASREAAAQYF. CDR3 in DNA: TGTGCCAGCAGGGAAGCAGCGGCCCAGTACTTC. Looking up the rest from reference TRBV2 and TRBJ2-5 gives the full variable domain: EPEVTQTPSHQVTQMGQEVILRCVPISNHLYFYWYRQILGQKVEFLVSFYNNEISEKSEIFDDQFSVERPDGSNFTLKIRSTKLEDSAMYFCASREAAAQYFGPGTRLLVL.

V and J are TRBV19 and TRBJ1-5; TRBD1 might be the D (6 bases). Looked up from germline, CDR1 is LNHDA and CDR2 is SQIVND (reference sequence). Trimming cost V 4 bases and J 3 bases, with 10 bases left between them. The CDR3 loop spans 14 amino acids. CDR3 residues: CASSTAGANQPQHF. The CDR3 bases are TGTGCCAGTAGTACAGCAGGGGCCAATCAGCCCCAGCATTTT.

This clone appeared a single time. The chain is built from TRBV6-7 and TRBJ2-2; TRBD2 matches 10 bases. TRBV6-7 is marked as an open reading frame, function uncertain. V lost 0 bases, J lost 6 bases, and 13 bases stayed unmatched. The CDR3 totals 19 residues. Written as DNA, the CDR3 is TGTGCCAGCAGTTACTCCTCTGGCTCTAGCGGGGGATGCGCCGGGGAGCTGTTTTTT. It yields the protein CASSYSSGSSGGCAGELFF.